The entry below gives a single TCR beta chain sequence along with its context. Its specificity is not known. The data are from a study of T cell responses to AZD1222 COVID-19 vaccine. This table comes from immunoSEQ multiplex PCR, and its TCRdb copy is limited to in-frame clones, with some not included. The sample yields around 50,000 clones, around 85% seen once. Study conclusions and caveats: Sampled repertoires all dated from after the peak T cell response. Spike-specific TCR breadth rose after two AZD1222 doses, and depth rose as well.

The sample here was peripheral blood, taken on day 0 of AZD1222 vaccination. The source of this sequence is an adult in good health.

The CDR3 DNA reads as TGTGCCAGCAGCCCCTGGACAGGTCTCAGTGAAGCTTTCTTT. Encoded protein: CASSPWTGLSEAFF. The chain carries TRBV9 and TRBJ1-1; 7 bases line up with TRBD1. Looked up from germline, CDR1 is SGDLS and CDR2 is YYNGEE. CDR3 size: 14 residues. V gave up 4 bases and J gave up 7 bases; unmatched junction bases: 10.